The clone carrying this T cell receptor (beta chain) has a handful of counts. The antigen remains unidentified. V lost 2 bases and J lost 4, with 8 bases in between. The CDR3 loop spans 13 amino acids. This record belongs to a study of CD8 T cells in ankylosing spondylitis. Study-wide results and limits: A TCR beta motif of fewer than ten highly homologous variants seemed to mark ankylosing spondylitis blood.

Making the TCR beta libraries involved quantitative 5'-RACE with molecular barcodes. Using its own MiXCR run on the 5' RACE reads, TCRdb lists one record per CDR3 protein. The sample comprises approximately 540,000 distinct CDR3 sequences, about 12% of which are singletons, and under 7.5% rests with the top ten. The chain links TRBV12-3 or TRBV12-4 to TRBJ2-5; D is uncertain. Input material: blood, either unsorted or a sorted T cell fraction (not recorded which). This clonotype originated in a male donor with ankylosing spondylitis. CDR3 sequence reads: CASSLILGETQYF. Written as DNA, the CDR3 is TGTGCCAGCAGTTTAATCCTTGGAGAGACCCAGTACTTC.